This entry describes one TCR beta chain. This entry is derived from a study of T-cell memory formation after mild COVID-19. About the study: For the most part, TCR clusters were specific to one donor.

TCRdb itself ran the 5' RACE reads through MiXCR, one entry per CDR3 protein. Counted here are roughly 600,000 distinct CDR3 sequences, about a sixth occurring once; the ten biggest clones make up about 12%. The CDR3 spans 16 residues. Trimming left V 0 bases short and J 0 bases short, with 7 bases between. CDR1 and CDR2 (germline): SGHNT, YYREEE (reference sequence). The sample taken for sequencing was PBMCs or a T cell subset sorted from them (not recorded which). J is TRBJ2-6 and V is TRBV5-4; D gene unclear. The clonotype originates from an adult woman who had mild COVID-19 (a few samples of this study predate the infection). Cell type and time point are not known. The CDR3: CASSLATGSGANVLTF. The DNA for the CDR3 is TGTGCCAGCAGCTTGGCGACTGGCTCTGGGGCCAACGTCCTGACTTTC.